Below, 17 T cell receptor beta chains from the same sample are listed, as sequenced in a study of human T cells and chemical hapten exposure. Unfractionated whole blood was the source of the extracted total RNA. Via MiXCR, TCRdb re-called the 5' RACE reads, giving one row per CDR3 protein. The data hold around 140,000 distinct CDR3 sequences, with 3.5% to 5% observed a single time. These receptors all come from a female donor in good health.

This clonotype was seen many times. The rearrangement uses TRBV3-1 and TRBJ1-1; D is unresolved. CDR1 is LGHDT and CDR2 is YNNKEL in the germline V gene (reference sequence). The CDR3 contains 13 residues. V was trimmed by 1 base and J by 6 bases, leaving 9 bases between them. The CDR3 DNA reads as TGTGCCAGCAGCCAAGGCTCAGGAGCTGAAGCTTTCTTT. Protein sequence: CASSQGSGAEAFF.

Many counts were recorded for this clonotype. This CDR3 reads CASSLGRGGMTGANVLTF. CDR3 nucleotide sequence: TGTGCCAGCAGCTTGGGCAGGGGAGGTATGACAGGGGCCAACGTCCTGACTTTC. This chain connects TRBV5-4 to TRBJ2-6; D could derive from TRBD1 or TRBD2 (6 bases each). The CDR3 contains 18 residues. Germline V gene lookup returns CDR1 SGHNT and CDR2 YYREEE (reference sequence). Trimming pared 0 bases from V and 4 bases from J, leaving 17 bases between.

This clonotype has ten or more counts. The chain is built from TRBV5-1 and TRBJ2-1; D perhaps matches TRBD1 (6 bases). CDR1 is SGHRS, CDR2 YFSETQ, per germline. The CDR3 has 16 residues. V was cut by 5 bases and J by 0 bases, with 15 bases left in between. CDR3 sequence (DNA): TGCGCCAGCAGTTTGAAACAGGGAAGCTCCTACAATGAGCAGTTCTTC. Its protein product is CASSLKQGSSYNEQFF.

The genes are TRBV5-1 and TRBJ1-1; TRBD1 is a possible D gene (6 bases). This CDR3 has 14 residues. Trimming left V 2 bases short and J 4 bases short, with 12 bases between. CDR1 and CDR2 from the germline V gene are SGHRS and YFSETQ. CDR3 sequence: CASSFGGRSTEAFF. The CDR3, as DNA: TGCGCCAGCAGCTTCGGGGGGCGTAGCACTGAAGCTTTCTTT.

V gene TRBV6-2 or TRBV6-3 combines with J gene TRBJ1-5; the D is unclear. The CDR3 has 14 residues. Trimming removed 5 bases at V and 5 bases at J, with 13 bases between. In germline, CDR1 is MNHEY, CDR2 SVGEGT. CDR3 loop: CASSPSTVDQPQHF. CDR3 sequence (DNA): TGTGCCAGCAGTCCGTCGACGGTGGATCAGCCCCAGCATTTT.

This clonotype was counted at least ten times. This chain connects TRBV28 to TRBJ1-5; D is unclear. Trimming left V 7 bases short and J 6 bases short, with 16 bases between. The CDR3 totals 14 residues. From germline, CDR1 is MDHEN and CDR2 SYDVKM. CDR3 in DNA: TGTGCCAGCATCGCCCCCAGCGTCACTCAGCCCCAGCATTTT. Amino acid sequence: CASIAPSVTQPQHF.

Ten or more counts support this clonotype. The DNA for the CDR3 is TGTGCCAGCAGGCGACCGGGACAAGAAGATCAGCCCCAGCATTTT. Translated, it gives CASRRPGQEDQPQHF. The rearrangement links TRBV6-1 to TRBJ1-5; D is perhaps TRBD1 (6 bases). The germline CDR1 and CDR2 sequences are MNHNS and SASEGT. Between the trimmed V and J ends, which lost 6 bases and 5 bases, there was a span of 17 bases. The CDR3 has 15 amino acids.

The CDR3 protein is CASSQAGTDNTEAFF. CDR3 in DNA: TGCGCCAGCAGCCAAGCCGGGACAGATAACACTGAAGCTTTCTTT. The chain carries TRBV4-3 and TRBJ1-1, with 7 bases matching TRBD1. V shed 1 base, J shed 2 bases, and the junction held 4 bases outside the gene matches. This CDR3 has 15 amino acids. The germline V gene encodes CDR1 LGHNA and CDR2 YSLEER.

For this clonotype: A much larger clone sits a single nucleotide away, making a read error possible. The chain links TRBV28 to TRBJ2-5; unclear D gene. From germline, CDR1 is MDHEN and CDR2 SYDVKM. This CDR3 has 11 amino acids. V lost 5 bases and J 5 bases, leaving 6 bases between the germline ends. CDR3 coding DNA: TGTGCCAGCAGTGAAGTGGAGACCCAGTACTTC. Translating it yields CASSEVETQYF.

This clonotype was detected ten times or more. The chain couples TRBV4-2 to TRBJ2-5; 10 positions agree with TRBD2. Germline CDR1 LGHNA, CDR2 YNFKEQ. The CDR3 has 17 residues. The V and J ends lost 1 base and 5 bases, in that order; junction bases with no gene match: 10. The CDR3 DNA is TGTGCCAGCAGCCAAGTCTCTAGCGGGGGTCTGTTCGAGACCCAGTACTTC. This codes for CASSQVSSGGLFETQYF.

The table lists this clonotype with many counts. CDR3 in DNA: TGTGCCAGCAGTCCCGACAGGGGGCTTGGCACCTTC. Translation gives CASSPDRGLGTF. V and J are TRBV12-3 or TRBV12-4 and TRBJ1-2; 10 bases match TRBD1. Germline trimming cut 5 bases from V and 13 bases from J; bases unmatched to any gene: 7. The CDR3 extends over 12 amino acids.

This clonotype has at least ten counts. V and J are TRBV5-5 and TRBJ1-5; D gene uncertain. V was trimmed by 4 bases and J by 0 bases, leaving 11 bases between them. Germline V gives CDR1 SGHKS, CDR2 YYEKEE (reference sequence). The CDR3 totals 15 residues. CDR3 amino acids: CASSLDGYSNQPQHF. The CDR3 DNA reads TGTGCCAGCAGCCTAGACGGCTATAGCAATCAGCCCCAGCATTTT.

This clonotype was seen at least ten times. This sequence joins TRBV28 and TRBJ1-2; 7 nucleotides align to TRBD1. Looked up from germline, CDR1 is MDHEN and CDR2 is SYDVKM. The CDR3 is 15 amino acids. The trim removed 4 bases at V and 4 bases at J, leaving 9 bases unmatched. For the CDR3, the DNA is TGTGCCAGCAGTTCGGGACAGATTTTACCCTATGGCTACACCTTC. It codes for CASSSGQILPYGYTF.

This clonotype was recorded many times. The V call is TRBV7-2, the J call TRBJ2-3, with 9 bases matching TRBD2. The CDR3 covers 14 residues. Germline assignment: CDR1 SGHTA and CDR2 FQGNSA. V was clipped by 1 base and J by 9 bases; unmatched bases: 5. The CDR3 here is CASSLVGLAGTQYF. CDR3 DNA sequence: TGTGCCAGCAGCTTAGTAGGGCTAGCGGGGACGCAGTATTTT.

This clonotype was counted ten times or more. The rearrangement joins TRBV20-1 to TRBJ2-2; D possibly corresponds to TRBD2 (6 bases). Germline V gene lookup returns CDR1 DFQATT and CDR2 SNEGSKA (reference sequence). V shed 3 bases and J shed 2 bases, with 7 bases lying between them. CDR3 size: 13 residues. The CDR3 protein is CSASGGNTGELFF. DNA for the CDR3: TGCAGTGCTAGCGGGGGTAACACCGGGGAGCTGTTTTTT.

This clonotype was detected ten times or more. The V call is TRBV20-1, the J call TRBJ2-1; 7 nucleotides match TRBD2. This CDR3 is built from 14 residues. Germline values: CDR1 DFQATT, CDR2 SNEGSKA (reference sequence). The junction had 4 bases not matched to a gene; V was cut back by 2 bases and J by 3 bases. The CDR3 reads CSARNGLDYNEQFF. As DNA, the CDR3 is TGCAGTGCTAGAAACGGACTAGACTACAATGAGCAGTTCTTC.

In its sample, this clonotype was seen many times. J is TRBJ1-6 and V is TRBV7-3; D uncertain. CDR1 is SGHTA and CDR2 is FQGTGA in the germline V gene. V lost 0 bases to trimming and J lost 9 bases, with 6 bases between them. The CDR3 is 13 residues long. CDR3 nucleotide sequence: TGTGCCAGCAGCTTAACCGTAGGTTCACCCCTCCACTTT. Its translation is CASSLTVGSPLHF.